These 24 T cell receptor beta chains were all obtained from the same sample, sequenced in a study of shared clonotypes between healthy human individuals. Here immunoSEQ multiplex PCR was the method, and the copy in TCRdb shows in-frame clones only, minus some. The table lists around 600,000 clones, about 96% of them singletons. The specimen sequenced was naive CD4+ T cells sorted from blood. Noted subset: CD45RA+ positively selected. The receptors were sampled from a woman in her 30s in good health.

This clone was seen only once. This chain uses TRBV29-1 with TRBJ2-5; 9 bases are a match to TRBD2. The CDR3 is made up of 15 amino acids. J gave up 5 bases and V 2 bases, and 9 bases lay outside the gene matches. The germline gives CDR1 SQVTM, CDR2 ANQGSEA. CDR3 in DNA: TGCAGCGTTGAAACGTTAGCGGGAGTCAGGGAGACCCAGTACTTC. It is translated as CSVETLAGVRETQYF. Complete variable domain (other parts from reference TRBV29-1 and TRBJ2-5): SAVISQKPSRDICQRGTSLTIQCQVDSQVTMMFWYRQQPGQSLTLIATANQGSEATYESGFVIDKFPISRPNLTFSTLTVSNMSPEDSSIYLCSVETLAGVRETQYFGPGTRLLVL.

This rearrangement joins TRBV11-3 to TRBJ2-1; a weak D match, TRBD1 (6 bases). Germline values: CDR1 SGHNT, CDR2 YENEEA. CDR3 length equals 13 residues. The ends were cut back, 4 bases at V and 9 bases at J, with 13 bases in the middle. The CDR3 loop is CASSSVQGSEQFF. CDR3 nucleotide sequence: TGTGCCAGCAGCTCGGTACAGGGAAGTGAGCAGTTCTTC. The full variable domain, its missing parts supplied by reference TRBV11-3 and TRBJ2-1, is EAGVVQSPRYKIIEKKQPVAFWCNPISGHNTLYWYLQNLGQGPELLIRYENEEAVDDSQLPKDRFSAERLKGVDSTLKIQPAELGDSAVYLCASSSVQGSEQFFGPGTRLTVL.

The chain combines TRBV19 with TRBJ1-2; possibly TRBD1 for D (6 bases). This CDR3 comprises 13 residues. Germline-derived CDR1 and CDR2 are LNHDA and SQIVND (reference sequence). The ends were cut back, 6 bases at V and 4 bases at J, with 12 bases in the middle. The CDR3 region is CASSRDRSYGYTF. In nucleotides, the CDR3 is TGTGCCAGTAGCCGTGACAGGTCCTATGGCTACACCTTC.

The chain recombines TRBV10-3 with TRBJ1-2; D gene unclear. CDR1 and CDR2 from the germline V gene are ENHRY and SYGVKD. The CDR3 runs to 13 residues. Trimming stripped 6 bases from V and 1 base from J, with 9 bases between. Here the CDR3 reads CAISDTSNYGYTF. The CDR3 DNA sequence: TGTGCCATCAGCGACACGAGTAACTATGGCTACACCTTC.

This clone was detected only once. The rearrangement uses TRBV15 and TRBJ2-4, with D possibly matching TRBD2 (5 bases). Germline V gene sequence: CDR1 LNHNV, CDR2 YYDKDF (reference sequence). CDR3 length: 17 amino acids. Trimming took off 0 bases at V and 0 bases at J, with 12 bases between the two ends. As DNA, the CDR3 is TGTGCCACCAGCAGAGATGGAGGAGGACTAGCCAAAAACATTCAGTACTTC. Protein: CATSRDGGGLAKNIQYF.

V is TRBV7-9 and J is TRBJ2-6; weak D call: TRBD2 (6 bases). Germline CDR1 reads SEHNR; CDR2 reads FQNEAQ (reference sequence). V was clipped by 5 bases and J by 3 bases, with 20 bases between them. This CDR3 region has 18 residues. The CDR3 DNA follows: TGTGCCAGCAGCGCGGGACTTCCAGATCAAGGTGGGGCCAACGTCCTGACTTTC. Amino acids: CASSAGLPDQGGANVLTF.

J is TRBJ2-7 and V is TRBV7-8; D is undetermined. This CDR3 has 12 residues. The germline V and J ends were trimmed by 0 bases and 6 bases, with 6 bases remaining between them. Germline lookup yields CDR1 SGHVS and CDR2 FQNEAQ. The DNA for the CDR3 is TGTGCCAGCAGCTTAGCCCCAGGCGAGCAGTACTTC. Residues: CASSLAPGEQYF.

CDR3 nucleotide sequence: TGTGCCAGCAGCCCCCTGGGGGGTTGGAATCAGCCCCAGCATTTT. Translation: CASSPLGGWNQPQHF. The chain employs TRBV28 and TRBJ1-5; tentatively, D is TRBD1 (5 bases). The CDR3 covers 15 residues. Looked up from germline, CDR1 is MDHEN and CDR2 is SYDVKM. Trimming took off 6 bases at V and 4 bases at J, with 16 bases between the two ends.

The chain couples TRBV19 to TRBJ1-4, with TRBD1 identical over 10 bases. The CDR3 spans 14 residues. Germline values: CDR1 LNHDA, CDR2 SQIVND (reference sequence). Germline trimming cut 8 bases from V and 6 bases from J; bases unmatched to any gene: 6. The CDR3 here is CASGQGVGYEKLFF. For the CDR3, the DNA is TGTGCCAGTGGACAGGGGGTAGGCTATGAAAAACTGTTTTTT.

The chain is built from TRBV10-3 and TRBJ1-1; D not certain. Germline V gives CDR1 ENHRY, CDR2 SYGVKD. The length of the CDR3 is 14 residues. V was cut by 5 bases and J by 5 bases, with 15 bases left in between. CDR3 protein: CAISIQGGTTEAFF. CDR3 nucleotide sequence: TGTGCCATCAGTATACAAGGCGGAACAACTGAAGCTTTCTTT.

The CDR3 nucleotides read TGTGCCAGCAGTAAAATGACAGGGGGCTCCGAAGCTTTCTTT. Translation: CASSKMTGGSEAFF. This chain uses TRBV27 with TRBJ1-1, with 10 bases aligning to TRBD1. V gave up 5 bases and J gave up 8 bases; unmatched junction bases: 8. The V gene's germline CDR1 is MNHEY and CDR2 SMNVEV (reference sequence). The CDR3 covers 14 residues.

A single count supports this clone. V and J are TRBV7-2 and TRBJ2-3; 13 bases are shared with TRBD2. Germline V gene sequence: CDR1 SGHTA, CDR2 FQGNSA. This CDR3 region has 16 residues. The V gene end was trimmed by 5 bases and the J gene end by 6 bases; junction bases not matched to a gene: 8. The CDR3 DNA reads TGTGCCAGCAGCCTAGGACTAGCGGGAGAGATTGATACGCAGTATTTT. The encoded protein is CASSLGLAGEIDTQYF.

The chain is built from TRBV5-1 and TRBJ2-1, with TRBD2 identical over 7 bases. CDR3 size: 16 residues. Germline assignment: CDR1 SGHRS and CDR2 YFSETQ. The ends lost 0 bases at V and 0 bases at J; junction bases unmatched: 3. The CDR3 DNA sequence: TGCGCCAGCAGCTTGGTAGCGGGCCTCTCCTACAATGAGCAGTTCTTC. It is translated as CASSLVAGLSYNEQFF.

The V gene is TRBV28, the J gene TRBJ2-7; perhaps TRBD1 as D (6 bases). The CDR3 has 19 amino acids. Looked up from germline, CDR1 is MDHEN and CDR2 is SYDVKM. V was cut by 1 base and J by 4 bases, with 26 bases left in between. The chain's CDR3 is CASSLSRRFTRQGSYEQYF. CDR3 sequence (DNA): TGTGCCAGCAGTTTATCCAGAAGATTCACTCGTCAGGGGTCGTACGAGCAGTACTTC.

This clone was counted once. This chain links TRBV7-7 with TRBJ2-3; D remains ambiguous. The CDR3 contains 14 residues. V gave up 5 bases and J gave up 4 bases, with 13 bases separating them. Germline CDR1 and CDR2: SSHAT and FNYEAQ (reference sequence). CDR3 DNA: TGTGCCAGCAGCCCCTCAGGCAGTTCAGATACGCAGTATTTT. Translation gives CASSPSGSSDTQYF.

The chain joins TRBV21-1 to TRBJ2-7; the DNA was not compared with TRBD1, the D call given in the table. TRBV21-1 is designated a pseudogene. This CDR3 comprises 15 residues. This CDR3 reads CASSKGTGINYEQYF. In nucleotides, the CDR3 is TGTGCCAGCAGCAAGGGGACAGGGATAAACTACGAGCAGTACTTC.

This rearrangement joins TRBV28 to TRBJ2-3, with 11 bases that match TRBD2. Germline V gene data show CDR1 as MDHEN and CDR2 as SYDVKM. The CDR3 loop spans 16 amino acids. V lost 4 bases, J lost 2 bases, and 5 bases stayed unmatched. CDR3 loop: CASSSRTSGLTDTQYF. The CDR3 DNA follows: TGTGCCAGCAGTTCCCGGACTAGCGGGCTCACAGATACGCAGTATTTT.

V gene TRBV6-5 combines with J gene TRBJ2-7; TRBD1 might be the D (6 bases). The CDR3 contains 16 residues. Trimming took 0 bases from V and 2 from J, leaving 14 bases between them. Germline V gene lookup returns CDR1 MNHEY and CDR2 SVGAGI. The CDR3 DNA reads as TGTGCCAGCAGTTACTCAGGACAGTCATTAACCTACGAGCAGTACTTC. It is translated as CASSYSGQSLTYEQYF.

This clone has a single count. J is TRBJ2-7 and V is TRBV5-1, with 11 bases that match TRBD2. V lost 1 base, J lost 6 bases, and 12 bases stayed unmatched. The CDR3 is 17 residues long. Germline lookup yields CDR1 SGHRS and CDR2 YFSETQ. The CDR3 loop reads CASSLTSGSSFSGEQYF. The CDR3 coding sequence is TGCGCCAGCAGCTTGACTAGCGGGAGTTCTTTTTCGGGCGAGCAGTACTTC.

V and J are TRBV5-1 and TRBJ2-2, with 11 bases fitting TRBD2. The CDR3 is 18 amino acids. Germline V gives CDR1 SGHRS, CDR2 YFSETQ. The junction had 12 bases not matched to a gene; V was cut back by 3 bases and J by 5 bases. The CDR3 region has the DNA TGCGCCAGCAGCTCTAGGAAGACTAGCGGGATTGAAACCGGGGAGCTGTTTTTT. Translation: CASSSRKTSGIETGELFF.

In regard to this clone: The sample carries other DNA sequences with the same CDR3. This rearrangement joins TRBV28 to TRBJ1-1; D not certain. The CDR3 is 13 residues long. V lost 5 bases and J 8 bases, leaving 15 bases between the germline ends. CDR1 and CDR2 (germline): MDHEN, SYDVKM. This CDR3 reads CASSPQTAREAFF. Written as DNA, the CDR3 is TGTGCCAGCAGTCCCCAGACGGCCCGAGAAGCTTTCTTT.

The V call is TRBV7-9, the J call TRBJ2-7, with D perhaps matching TRBD1 (6 bases). V lost 3 bases, J lost 5 bases, and 11 bases lay in between. CDR3 size: 13 residues. Germline V CDR1 and CDR2: SEHNR, FQNEAQ (reference sequence). The CDR3 sequence is CASSLTQGDEQYF. The CDR3 bases are TGTGCCAGCAGCTTGACACAGGGCGACGAGCAGTACTTC.

V gene TRBV27 combines with J gene TRBJ2-1, with D perhaps matching TRBD2 (6 bases). Trimming stripped 6 bases from V and 0 bases from J, with 9 bases between. The CDR3 has 14 amino acids. Per germline, CDR1 MNHEY and CDR2 SMNVEV (reference sequence). Written as DNA, the CDR3 is TGTGCCAGCAGCGGGGACTCCTCCTACAATGAGCAGTTCTTC. This gives the protein CASSGDSSYNEQFF.

About this clone: The same CDR3 also results from other DNA sequences found in this sample. This chain connects TRBV18 to TRBJ1-1, with D tentatively TRBD1 (5 bases). The CDR3 is 14 amino acids. Between the trimmed V and J ends, which lost 2 bases and 3 bases, there was a span of 10 bases. The germline V gene has CDR1 KGHSH and CDR2 LQKENI. The CDR3 loop reads CASSPGGRDTEAFF. The CDR3 DNA reads TGTGCCAGCTCACCAGGGGGAAGGGACACTGAAGCTTTCTTT.